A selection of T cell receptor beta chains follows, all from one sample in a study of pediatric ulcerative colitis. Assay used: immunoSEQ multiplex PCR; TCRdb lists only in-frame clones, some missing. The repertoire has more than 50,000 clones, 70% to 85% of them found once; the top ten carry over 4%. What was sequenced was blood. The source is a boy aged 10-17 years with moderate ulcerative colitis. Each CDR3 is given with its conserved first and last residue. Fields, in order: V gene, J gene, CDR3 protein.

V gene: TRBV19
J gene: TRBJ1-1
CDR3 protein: CASSPLNTEAFF

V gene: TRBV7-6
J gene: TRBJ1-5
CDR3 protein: CASSLATGFVNQPQHF

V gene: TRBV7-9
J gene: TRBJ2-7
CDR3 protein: CASVLRDRVYEQYF

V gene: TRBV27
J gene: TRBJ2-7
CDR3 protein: CASTSRGGEQYF

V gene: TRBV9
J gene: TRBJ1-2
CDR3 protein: CASSEGWGYGYTF

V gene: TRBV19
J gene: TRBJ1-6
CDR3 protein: CASSIAGTGARNSPLHF

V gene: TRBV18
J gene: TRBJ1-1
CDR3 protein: CASSPQKGTEAFF

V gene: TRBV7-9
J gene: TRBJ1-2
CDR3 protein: CASSRSETSWGRGYTF

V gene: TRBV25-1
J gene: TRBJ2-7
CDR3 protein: CASSPSGGPSYEQYF

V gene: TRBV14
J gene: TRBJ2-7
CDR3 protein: CASSQVGRVLQVQYEQYF

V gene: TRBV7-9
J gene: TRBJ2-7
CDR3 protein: CASSLQSKQYF

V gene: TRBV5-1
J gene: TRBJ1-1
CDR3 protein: CASSLSTGFYTEAFF

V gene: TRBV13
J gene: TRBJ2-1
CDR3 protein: CASTSRGDNNEQFF

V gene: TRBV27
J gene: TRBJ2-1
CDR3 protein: CASSLDRGDNEQFF

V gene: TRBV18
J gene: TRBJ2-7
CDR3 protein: CASSPNRDGFTYEQYF

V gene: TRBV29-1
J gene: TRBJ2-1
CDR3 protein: CSVDGRKSSYNEQFF

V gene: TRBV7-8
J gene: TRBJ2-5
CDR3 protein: CASSLTRGQAETRWGETQYF

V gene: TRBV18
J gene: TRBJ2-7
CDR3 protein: CASSPPSASGRGEQYF

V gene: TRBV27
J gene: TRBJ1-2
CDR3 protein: CASSPAGEPNYGYTF

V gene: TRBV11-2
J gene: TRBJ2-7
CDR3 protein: CASSLVQAGVHEQYF

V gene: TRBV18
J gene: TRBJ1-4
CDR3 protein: CASSPSQTTTNEKLFF

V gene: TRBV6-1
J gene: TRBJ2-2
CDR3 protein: CASRRTGERELFF

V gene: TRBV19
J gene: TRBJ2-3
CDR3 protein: CASSSPTSGDTDTQYF

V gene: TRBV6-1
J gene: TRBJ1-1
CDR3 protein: CASSEAGGMNTEAFF

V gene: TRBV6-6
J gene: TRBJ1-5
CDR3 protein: CASSRRTFPSNQPQHF

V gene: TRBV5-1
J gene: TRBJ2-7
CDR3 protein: CASSHGQGYEQYF

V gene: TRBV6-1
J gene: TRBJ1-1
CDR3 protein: CASSGAGLGQGSEAFF

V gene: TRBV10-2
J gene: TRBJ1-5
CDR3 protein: CASTQTDPNQPQHF

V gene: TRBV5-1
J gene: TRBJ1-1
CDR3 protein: CASSLAVGNTEAFF

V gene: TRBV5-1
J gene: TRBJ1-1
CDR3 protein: CASSLWVRGQHTEAFF

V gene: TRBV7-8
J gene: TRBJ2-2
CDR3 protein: CASSSGSRTGELFF

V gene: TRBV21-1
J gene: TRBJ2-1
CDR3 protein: CASSKLTSGFYNEQFF

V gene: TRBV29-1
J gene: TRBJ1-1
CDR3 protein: CSVESVGTEAFF

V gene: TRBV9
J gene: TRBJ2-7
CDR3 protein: CASSVGTGAYEQYF

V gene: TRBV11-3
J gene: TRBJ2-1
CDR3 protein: CASSPGLAGGGEQFF

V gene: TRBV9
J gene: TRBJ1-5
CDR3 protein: CASSVEDRATSNQPQHF

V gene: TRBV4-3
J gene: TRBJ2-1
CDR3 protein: CASSQRGLAYNEQFF

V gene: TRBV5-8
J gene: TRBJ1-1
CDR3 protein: CASSLVYGQRNTEAFF

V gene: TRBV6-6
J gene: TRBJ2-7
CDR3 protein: CASSYSLEQYF

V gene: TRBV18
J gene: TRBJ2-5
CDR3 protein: CASSPELRETQYF

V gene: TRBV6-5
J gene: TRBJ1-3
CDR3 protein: CASSYGGEGNTIYF

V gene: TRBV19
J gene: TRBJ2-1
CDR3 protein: CASNRKTGTEVSYNEQFF